These 11 T cell receptor beta chains were sequenced from one sample in a study of regulatory T cells in long-lasting Graves disease. Time point meaning: persistent/refractory GD, antithyroid drugs over 5 years with positive TRAb. Scientists built the TCR library using RNA that was extracted from PBMCs. Building of the TCR beta libraries involved iRepertoire HTBI primers and Arm-PCR of CDR3 regions. TCRdb analysed the multiplex PCR reads with MiXCR anew, one entry per CDR3 protein. This table holds roughly 430,000 distinct CDR3 sequences, over 20% found once. This specimen consisted of peripheral blood mononuclear cells (PBMCs), obtained when the disease was refractory, from a patient treated with antithyroid drugs. The receptors stem from a female donor with Graves disease.

On this clonotype itself: A read error may produce the germline difference seen at one junction end. The chain joins TRBV5-1 to TRBJ1-1; D unclear. The CDR3 is 14 amino acids. Germline CDR1 is SGHRS and CDR2 is YFSETQ. CDR3 loop: CTSSLDVAAIQAFF. DNA for the CDR3: TGCACCAGCAGCCTAGATGTGGCGGCAATTCAGGCTTTCTTT.

This clonotype was picked up many times. V is TRBV19 and J is TRBJ1-6, with a tentative D call TRBD1 (6 bases). CDR3 length: 14 residues. The germline gives CDR1 LNHDA, CDR2 SQIVND (reference sequence). Trimming stripped 5 bases from V and 9 bases from J, with 14 bases between. CDR3 DNA sequence: TGTGCCAGTAGTCCCCGGACAGCAATTTCACCCCTCCACTTT. Its protein product is CASSPRTAISPLHF.

The chain carries TRBV5-6 and TRBJ1-1, with D hard to call. V lost 0 bases and J lost 4, with 10 bases in between. Germline CDR1 is SGHDT and CDR2 is YYEEEE. This CDR3 is built from 14 residues. The CDR3 DNA reads TGTGCCAGCAGCTTGGTCCCGGCAAGCACTGAAGCTTTCTTT. It yields the protein CASSLVPASTEAFF. Using reference TRBV5-6 and TRBJ1-1 for the parts outside the CDR3, the full variable domain is DAGVTQSPTHLIKTRGQQVTLRCSPKSGHDTVSWYQQALGQGPQFIFQYYEEEERQRGNFPDRFSGHQFPNYSSELNVNALLLGDSALYLCASSLVPASTEAFFGQGTRLTVV.

The chain employs TRBV29-1 and TRBJ1-5; D unresolved. The CDR3 is 12 amino acids. Deletions cut 7 bases from V and 6 bases from J, with 13 bases between. Germline V gene data show CDR1 as SQVTM and CDR2 as ANQGSEA. CDR3 DNA: TGCAGCGGGAGCGAATTGGGTCAGCCCCAGCATTTT. Translated: CSGSELGQPQHF. Drawing the rest from reference TRBV29-1 and TRBJ1-5, the complete variable domain is SAVISQKPSRDICQRGTSLTIQCQVDSQVTMMFWYRQQPGQSLTLIATANQGSEATYESGFVIDKFPISRPNLTFSTLTVSNMSPEDSSIYLCSGSELGQPQHFGDGTRLSIL.

The rearrangement links TRBV30 to TRBJ1-1, with D possibly matching TRBD1 (6 bases). The CDR3 covers 13 residues. The V end was cut by 5 bases, the J end by 1 base, with 11 bases between. The germline gives CDR1 GTSNPN, CDR2 SVGIG (reference sequence). This CDR3 is CAWCGDTNTEAFF. DNA for the CDR3: TGTGCCTGGTGCGGGGACACGAACACTGAAGCTTTCTTT.

Only a few counts were recorded for this clonotype. The junction departs from germline at one end; a sequencing error may be responsible. The CDR3 sequence is CATSREGLGRAHF. The CDR3 coding sequence is TGTGCCACCAGCAGAGAGGGGCTAGGCAGAGCCCATTTT. The J gene is TRBJ2-2, the V gene TRBV15; possible D gene TRBD1, 5 bases. This CDR3 region has 13 residues. Germline-derived CDR1 and CDR2 are LNHNV and YYDKDF (reference sequence).

This clonotype was counted a single time. The chain carries TRBV6-1 and TRBJ2-3; 14 positions match TRBD2. The CDR3 contains 15 residues. With V trimmed by 6 bases and J by 5 bases, 4 bases remained unmatched. The germline gives CDR1 MNHNS, CDR2 SASEGT. The CDR3 bases are TGTGCCAGCAGCACCGGGACTAGCGGGAGAGATACGCAGTATTTT. Translating it yields CASSTGTSGRDTQYF.

This clonotype was found many times. The chain recombines TRBV6-1 with TRBJ2-1; 10 bases map to TRBD2. Trimming cost V 4 bases and J 5 bases; bases outside gene matches: 8. The CDR3 spans 16 residues. Per the germline V gene, CDR1 is MNHNS and CDR2 is SASEGT. In nucleotides, the CDR3 is TGTGCCAGCAGTGCCCAAGGACTAGCGGTCAACAATGAGCAGTTCTTC. Residues: CASSAQGLAVNNEQFF.

The chain links TRBV12-3 or TRBV12-4 to TRBJ2-1; D is undetermined. V dropped 3 bases and J dropped 7 bases, with 19 bases sitting between them. CDR3 length: 16 amino acids. Written as DNA, the CDR3 is TGTGCCAGCAGTTTTGGGAACCTTCCGCCTGATAATGAGCAGTTCTTC. Protein sequence: CASSFGNLPPDNEQFF.

The V gene is TRBV18, the J gene TRBJ1-4; D remains ambiguous. The CDR3 runs 17 residues. Per germline, CDR1 KGHSH and CDR2 LQKENI. Trimming pared 3 bases from V and 8 bases from J, leaving 22 bases between. CDR3 DNA: TGTGCCAGCTCACCTCAGGAGTCGGTGACCTCAGGCGAAAAACTGTTTTTT. This sequence encodes CASSPQESVTSGEKLFF.

This clonotype was detected ten times or more. The chain couples TRBV28 to TRBJ2-7; 9 nucleotides align to TRBD1. The CDR3 spans 14 residues. Per the germline V gene, CDR1 is MDHEN and CDR2 is SYDVKM. The trim removed 5 bases at V and 2 bases at J, leaving 4 bases unmatched. CDR3 DNA: TGTGCCAGCAGTCCGGGACAGGGCCCCTACGAGCAGTACTTC. This sequence encodes CASSPGQGPYEQYF.